This TCR beta chain comes out of a study of response to subunit inactivated influenza vaccine. Broader study findings: It was suggested by the authors that few new T cells are recruited by each seasonal influenza vaccination.

MiXCR was run by TCRdb on the RT-PCR reads, yielding one entry per CDR3 protein. Of just over 300,000 distinct CDR3 sequences in the sample, 22% are singletons; the top ten hold around 10%. Trimming took 5 bases from V and 4 from J, leaving 11 bases between them. The CDR3 consists of 12 residues. Germline V gene lookup returns CDR1 DFQATT and CDR2 SNEGSKA (reference sequence). Of note for this clonotype: Antigen specificity is unknown.

The sequence came from a man aged 45 to 75 who received an inactivated influenza vaccine. The chain has TRBV20-1 and TRBJ1-2, with TRBD1 as a possible D gene (6 bases). Material: PBMCs from blood, obtained 21 months after vaccination. The CDR3: CSALDRSYGYTF. The CDR3 coding sequence is TGCAGTGCTTTGGACAGATCCTATGGCTACACCTTC.